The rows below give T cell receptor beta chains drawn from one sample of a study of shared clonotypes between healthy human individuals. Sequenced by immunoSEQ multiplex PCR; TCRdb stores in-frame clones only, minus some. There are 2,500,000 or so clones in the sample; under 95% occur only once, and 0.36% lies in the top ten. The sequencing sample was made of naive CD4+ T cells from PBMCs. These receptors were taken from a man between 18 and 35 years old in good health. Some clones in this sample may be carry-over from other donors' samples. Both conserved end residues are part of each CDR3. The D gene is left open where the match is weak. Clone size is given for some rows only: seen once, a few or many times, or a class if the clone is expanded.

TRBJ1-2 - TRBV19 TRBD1 TGTGCCAGTAAAACGAGACAGGGAATTCATGGCTACACCTTC CASKTRQGIHGYTF
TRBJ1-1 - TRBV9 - TGTGCCAGCAGCGCTACCGACGGCACTGAAGCTTTCTTT CASSATDGTEAFF
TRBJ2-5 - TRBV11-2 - TGTGCCAGCAGCCGGGGGGCAAAAGAGACCCAGTACTTC CASSRGAKETQYF
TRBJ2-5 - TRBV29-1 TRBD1 TGCAGCGTGACGGACAGGGGCCACCAAGAGACCCAGTACTTC CSVTDRGHQETQYF
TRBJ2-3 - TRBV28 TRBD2 TGTGCCAGCAGTGGAGCGGGAGTTGATACGCAGTATTTT CASSGAGVDTQYF
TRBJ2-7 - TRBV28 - TGTGCCAGCAGTTTGTCTGACAACACCTACGAGCAGTACTTC CASSLSDNTYEQYF
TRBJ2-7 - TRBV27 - TGTGCCAGCCAACTGCAGCCTCCTAGTTCCTTCGACGAGCAGTACTTC CASQLQPPSSFDEQYF
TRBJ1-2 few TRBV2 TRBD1 TGTGCCAGCACAGGACAGGGGGGTGGCTACACCTTC CASTGQGGGYTF
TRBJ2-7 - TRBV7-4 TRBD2 TGTGCCACGCGGGTGGCTAGCGGGTTCTCCTACGAGCAGTACTTC CATRVASGFSYEQYF
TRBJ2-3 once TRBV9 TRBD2 TGTGCCAGCAGCGTACTGGGGCTAGCGGGGGGAGATACGCAGTATTTT CASSVLGLAGGDTQYF
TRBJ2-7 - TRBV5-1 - TGCGCCAGCAGCGTACCTCAGGGCTGGGACGAGCAGTACTTC CASSVPQGWDEQYF
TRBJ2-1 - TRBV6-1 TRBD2 TGTGCCACCAGGGCTAGCGGAAATGAGCAGTTCTTC CATRASGNEQFF
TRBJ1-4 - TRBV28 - TGTGCCAGCAGTTTGGCGGGCCCCCGGGGACTGTTTTTT CASSLAGPRGLFF
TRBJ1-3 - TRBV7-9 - TGTGCCAGCAGCTTAGAGACAGCTGGAAACACCATATATTTT CASSLETAGNTIYF
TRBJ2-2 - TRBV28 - TGTGCCAGCAGCCGGTGGGCGAACACCGGGGAGCTGTTTTTT CASSRWANTGELFF
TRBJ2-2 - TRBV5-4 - TGTGCCAGTGGTACAGGGAAGGGGGGCACCGGGGAGCTGTTTTTT CASGTGKGGTGELFF
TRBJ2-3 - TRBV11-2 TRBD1 TGTGCCAGCAGCTTAGCCGGACAGGGGTGGACAGATACGCAGTATTTT CASSLAGQGWTDTQYF
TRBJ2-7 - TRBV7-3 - TGTGCCAGCAGCTTATCTAGTGGCCACGAGCAGTACTTC CASSLSSGHEQYF
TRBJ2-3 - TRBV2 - TGTGCCAGCAGTGGGGCTAGCGGCACAGATACGCAGTATTTT CASSGASGTDTQYF
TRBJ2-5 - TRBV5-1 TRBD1 TGCGCCAGCAGCTTGGTACAGGGGGCCGAGACCCAGTACTTC CASSLVQGAETQYF
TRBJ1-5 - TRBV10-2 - TGCGCCAGCCTACCGGGCGCGCGAATTGGCAATCAGCCCCAGCATTTT CASLPGARIGNQPQHF
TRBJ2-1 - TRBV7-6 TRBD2 TGTGCCAGCAGCCCGCTGACTAGCGAGCGGTACAATGAGCAGTTCTTC CASSPLTSERYNEQFF
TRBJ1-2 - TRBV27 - TGTGCCAGCAGTTTTGGCCGGGACGGAGGCTATGGCTACACCTTC CASSFGRDGGYGYTF
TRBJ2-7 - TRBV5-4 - TGTGCCAGCAGCTTGTCAGGGGCCTACTCCTACGAGCAGTACTTC CASSLSGAYSYEQYF
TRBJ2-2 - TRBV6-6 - TGTGCCAGCAGTGACACCACCGGGGAGCTGTTTTTT CASSDTTGELFF
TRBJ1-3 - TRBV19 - TGTGCCAGTAGTTCCACCCATCACTTGGGTCTTCAGGTTGGAAACACCATATATTTT CASSSTHHLGLQVGNTIYF
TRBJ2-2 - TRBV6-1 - TGTGCCAGCAGTGAAGCGGGGCCGGGGTCAGCGAACACCGGGGAGCTGTTTTTT CASSEAGPGSANTGELFF
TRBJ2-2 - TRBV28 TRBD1 TGTGCCAGCACCACTCGGGTTTCCGGGACAGGGGTGCTGTTTTTT CASTTRVSGTGVLFF
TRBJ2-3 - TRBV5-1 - TGCGCCAGCAGCTTGGGCACTGAAGGCGATACGCAGTATTTT CASSLGTEGDTQYF
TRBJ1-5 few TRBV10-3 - TGTGCCATCGCCGACCAGGGGAATCAGCCCCAGCATTTT CAIADQGNQPQHF
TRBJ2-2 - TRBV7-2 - TGTGCCAGCAGCCCTAAACTAGTCCCGGTGGGCACCGGGGAGCTGTTTTTT CASSPKLVPVGTGELFF
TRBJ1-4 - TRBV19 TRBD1 TGTGCCAGTAGCGGGACAGGGAGTGAAAAACTGTTTTTT CASSGTGSEKLFF
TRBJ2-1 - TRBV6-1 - TGTGCCAGCAGGGATGGACAGTTGAGTTACAATGAGCAGTTCTTC CASRDGQLSYNEQFF
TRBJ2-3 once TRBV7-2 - TGTGCCAGCAGTTCATTTGGGGATACGCAGTATTTT CASSSFGDTQYF
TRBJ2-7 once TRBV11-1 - TGTGCCAGCAGCCCCCGTCCCGGCAGGGCGTCCTACGAGCAGTACTTC CASSPRPGRASYEQYF
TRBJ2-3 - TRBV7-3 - TGTACCAGCAGCCCACAGGACTATTCTGCGCAGTATTTT CTSSPQDYSAQYF
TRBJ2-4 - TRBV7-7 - TGTGCCAGCAGCTTAGTGGGATTCTCAAGGTCTGGGGGAGGCTACCGAGTCCGCATTCAGTACTTC CASSLVGFSRSGGGYRVRIQYF
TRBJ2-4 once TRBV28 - TGTGCCAGCAATGACCAGGGACTAGCCAAAAACATTCAGTACTTC CASNDQGLAKNIQYF
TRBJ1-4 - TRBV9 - TGTGCCAGCAGCGTAGGGGGGCTGGGTGAAAAACTGTTTTTT CASSVGGLGEKLFF
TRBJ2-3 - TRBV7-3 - TGTGCCAGCAGCTTCTCGGGGGTAGGCGGTACGCAGTATTTT CASSFSGVGGTQYF
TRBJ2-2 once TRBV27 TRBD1 TGTGCCAGCAGTTCCCTTGGACAGGGTACCGGGGAGCTGTTTTTT CASSSLGQGTGELFF
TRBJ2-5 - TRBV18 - TGTGCCAGCTCACCACGGGTAGAGACCCAGTACTTC CASSPRVETQYF
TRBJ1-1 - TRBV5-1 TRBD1 TGCGCCAGCAGCTTGGGGACAGGGGGCACTGAAGCTTTCTTT CASSLGTGGTEAFF
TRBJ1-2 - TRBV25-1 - TGTGCCAGCAGTGACGGGACAAGTGGCTACACCTTC CASSDGTSGYTF
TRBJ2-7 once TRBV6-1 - TGTGCCAGCAGGGGGGGGGCACGGAGCTCCTACGAGCAGTACTTC CASRGGARSSYEQYF
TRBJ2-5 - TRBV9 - TGTGCCAGCAGCGTAGGCTCAGGCGCTCAAGAGACCCAGTACTTC CASSVGSGAQETQYF
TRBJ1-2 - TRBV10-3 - TGTGCCATCAGTGAAGACGATAAAATCTATGGCTACACCTTC CAISEDDKIYGYTF
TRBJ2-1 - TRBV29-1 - TGCAGCGTTGAATCAAGCGGGTCCAACGATGAGCAGTTCTTC CSVESSGSNDEQFF
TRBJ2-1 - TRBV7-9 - TGTGCCAGCAGCCCGGGGGGCGAGCAGTTCTTC CASSPGGEQFF
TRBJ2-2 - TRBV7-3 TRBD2 TGTGCCAGCAGCTTAATCGACACTAGCGGGTACACCGGGGAGCTGTTTTTT CASSLIDTSGYTGELFF
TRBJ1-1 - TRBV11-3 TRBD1 TGTGCCAGCAGCTTTGGCCCTTTTGACAGGGGGTCACCGAACACTGAAGCTTTCTTT CASSFGPFDRGSPNTEAFF
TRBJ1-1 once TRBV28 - TGTGCCAGCAGTTTAATGGGGCCAGAAAACACTGAAGCTTTCTTT CASSLMGPENTEAFF
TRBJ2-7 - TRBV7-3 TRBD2 TGTGCCAGCAGCTTACCCGGGACTAGCGGTCTCGAGCAGTACTTC CASSLPGTSGLEQYF
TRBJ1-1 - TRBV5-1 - TGCGCCAGCAGCTTGGGGTTGACTGAAGCTTTCTTT CASSLGLTEAFF
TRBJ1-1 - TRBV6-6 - TGTGCCAGCAGTCTAAGACTCGGGGTGAACACTGAAGCTTTCTTT CASSLRLGVNTEAFF
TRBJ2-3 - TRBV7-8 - TGTGCCAGCAGCTCCGTAGGGGGGATTGACACAGATACGCAGTATTTT CASSSVGGIDTDTQYF
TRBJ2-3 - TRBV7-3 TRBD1 TGTGCCAGCAGCTTTTCCCGACAGGGGGATACGCAGTATTTT CASSFSRQGDTQYF
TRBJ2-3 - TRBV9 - TGTGCCAGCAGCGTAGGTAGGTGGAACACAGATACGCAGTATTTT CASSVGRWNTDTQYF